Presented here are 9 T cell receptor beta chains from one specimen sequenced in a study of shared clonotypes between healthy human individuals. The method was immunoSEQ multiplex PCR; TCRdb's version includes in-frame clones alone and lacks a portion of them. Among around 2,000,000 clones listed, about 94% were seen once. Naivety among CD8 cells was defined by CD45RO negativity and positive CCR7 selection, thereby excluding terminally differentiated effector memory CD45RA+ cells. Specimen: naive CD8+ T cells sorted from blood. These receptors all come from a man aged 18 to 30 in good health.

V gene TRBV10-3 combines with J gene TRBJ2-2; D unresolved. The CDR3 consists of 17 residues. Trimming stripped 3 bases from V and 1 base from J, with 15 bases between. CDR1 and CDR2 from the germline V gene are ENHRY and SYGVKD. The CDR3, as DNA: TGTGCCATCAGTGACCATAAAACACAGAGGAACACCGGGGAGCTGTTTTTT. Translated: CAISDHKTQRNTGELFF.

About this clone: At the DNA level, this CDR3 is encoded by other sequences in the same sample as well. The chain employs TRBV5-5 and TRBJ1-2; D uncertain. Trimming left V 2 bases short and J 5 bases short, with 7 bases between. The germline V gene encodes CDR1 SGHKS and CDR2 YYEKEE (reference sequence). The CDR3 consists of 12 residues. The CDR3 DNA reads as TGTGCCAGCAGCTTCGGAGATTATGGCTACACCTTC. This codes for CASSFGDYGYTF.

This clone was observed once. V and J are TRBV5-1 and TRBJ1-1; TRBD1 agrees at 9 bases. In germline, CDR1 is SGHRS, CDR2 YFSETQ. The CDR3 spans 17 residues. The V gene end was trimmed by 1 base and the J gene end by 1 base; junction bases not matched to a gene: 8. CDR3 loop: CASSLRTGESQNTEAFF. CDR3 bases: TGCGCCAGCAGCTTGAGGACAGGGGAGAGTCAGAACACTGAAGCTTTCTTT.

This chain links TRBV7-9 with TRBJ2-7; D gene ambiguous. The CDR3 runs to 16 residues. Germline CDR1 is SEHNR and CDR2 is FQNEAQ (reference sequence). The ends were cut back, 1 base at V and 4 bases at J, with 17 bases in the middle. CDR3 bases: TGTGCCAGCAGCTTAGACCCACTTTCGGCGGAGTACGAGCAGTACTTC. Amino acid sequence: CASSLDPLSAEYEQYF. Complete variable domain (other parts from reference TRBV7-9 and TRBJ2-7): DTGVSQNPRHKITKRGQNVTFRCDPISEHNRLYWYRQTLGQGPEFLTYFQNEAQLEKSRLLSDRFSAERPKGSFSTLEIQRTEQGDSAMYLCASSLDPLSAEYEQYFGPGTRLTVT.

The chain employs TRBV7-9 and TRBJ2-5; the D gene could be TRBD1 or TRBD2 (5 bases each). Germline values: CDR1 SEHNR, CDR2 FQNEAQ (reference sequence). This CDR3 has 13 amino acids. Deletions cut 4 bases from V and 2 bases from J, with 8 bases between. This chain's CDR3 is CASSWGSQETQYF. The CDR3 DNA is TGTGCCAGCAGCTGGGGGTCTCAAGAGACCCAGTACTTC.

The chain couples TRBV7-9 to TRBJ1-5, with 8 bases that match TRBD1. V trimming: 1 base; J trimming: 2 bases; junction bases outside the gene matches: 4. Germline assignment: CDR1 SEHNR and CDR2 FQNEAQ (reference sequence). The CDR3 runs to 16 residues. The CDR3 DNA is TGTGCCAGCAGCTTAGGGGCGACAGGGGGCAATCAGCCCCAGCATTTT. Translation: CASSLGATGGNQPQHF.

This chain joins TRBV7-9 and TRBJ2-7, with 8 bases fitting TRBD2. Losses at the gene ends were 5 bases for V and 5 bases for J; bases not matched to a gene: 5. The CDR3 has 13 residues. Germline V gives CDR1 SEHNR, CDR2 FQNEAQ (reference sequence). CDR3 loop: CASSPGGVNEQYF. The CDR3 DNA follows: TGTGCCAGCAGCCCCGGGGGGGTCAACGAGCAGTACTTC.

J is TRBJ1-4 and V is TRBV4-2; tentative D call: TRBD1 (5 bases). Per germline, CDR1 LGHNA and CDR2 YNFKEQ. The germline V and J ends were trimmed by 0 bases and 6 bases, with 8 bases remaining between them. The CDR3 spans 14 residues. This chain's CDR3 is CASSQEQAHEKLFF. The CDR3 DNA reads as TGTGCCAGCAGCCAAGAACAGGCGCATGAAAAACTGTTTTTT.

J is TRBJ2-7 and V is TRBV7-9; a possible D gene is TRBD2 (6 bases). From germline, CDR1 is SEHNR and CDR2 FQNEAQ (reference sequence). V was cut by 2 bases and J by 0 bases, with 11 bases left in between. The CDR3 consists of 15 residues. The CDR3 DNA reads TGTGCCAGCAGCTTATTAGCGGATAGCTCCTACGAGCAGTACTTC. Its translation: CASSLLADSSYEQYF.